These 23 T cell receptor beta chains originate from one sample sequenced in a study of immune cell composition in non-small cell lung cancer (dated by TCRdb to between 2016 and 2019). The library was generated by the immunoSEQ multiplex PCR assay. TCRdb mirrors the immuneACCESS table, restricted to in-frame sequences. Some clones are absent from its copies; in checked studies, under half trace to an unresolved V gene, and the reason for the others is unknown. The sample data list about 13,000 clones, and roughly 73% of these were observed just once. 13% to 15% of the sample goes to the ten largest clones. The source material was lung tumor tissue. These receptors were collected from a human donor with non-small cell lung cancer.

The chain has TRBV4-3 and TRBJ2-3, with D possibly matching TRBD1 (5 bases). V was shortened by 2 bases and J by 4 bases, with 13 bases between the two germline ends. Germline V gene data show CDR1 as LGHNA and CDR2 as YSLEER. The length of the CDR3 is 15 residues. The CDR3 spells CASSQRTSGADTQYF. In DNA, the CDR3 is TGCGCCAGCAGCCAAAGGACATCAGGAGCAGATACGCAGTATTTT.

The rearrangement joins TRBV6-6 to TRBJ1-2, with 8 bases identical to TRBD1. Germline V gene data show CDR1 as MNHNY and CDR2 as SVGAGI (reference sequence). After removal of 5 bases from V and 6 bases from J, the junction contained 5 bases not matched to a gene. The CDR3 sequence is 13 residues long. CDR3 protein: CASSRTGSHGYTF. The CDR3 DNA is TGTGCCAGCAGTCGGACAGGGAGTCATGGCTACACCTTC.

This clone was detected a few times. The rearrangement links TRBV6-5 to TRBJ1-2; D call uncertain. The CDR3 length is 15 residues. Trimming cost V 0 bases and J 5 bases, with 13 bases left between them. Germline V gene sequence: CDR1 MNHEY, CDR2 SVGAGI. CDR3 sequence: CASSYSITSGYGYTF. The CDR3 DNA reads TGTGCCAGCAGTTACTCGATTACTTCAGGATATGGCTACACCTTC.

The CDR3: CASSERQVGEQYF. The CDR3 DNA follows: TGTGCCAGCAGTGAAAGACAGGTTGGGGAGCAGTACTTC. The V gene is TRBV25-1, the J gene TRBJ2-7; D possibly corresponds to TRBD1 (6 bases). The V and J ends lost 2 bases and 7 bases respectively, with 12 bases between them. The germline gives CDR1 MGHDK, CDR2 SYGVNS. The CDR3 is 13 residues long.

The J gene is TRBJ1-5, the V gene TRBV19; D remains unclear. The V end was cut by 5 bases, the J end by 4 bases, with 15 bases between. The length of the CDR3 is 15 residues. Germline CDR1 and CDR2: LNHDA and SQIVND (reference sequence). The CDR3 loop reads CASSPRGLYNQPQHF. Written as DNA, the CDR3 is TGTGCCAGTAGTCCCCGAGGGCTATATAATCAGCCCCAGCATTTT.

The genes are TRBV2 and TRBJ2-3; 8 bases are shared with TRBD2. Germline V lookup: CDR1 SNHLY, CDR2 FYNNEI. The CDR3 totals 16 residues. V was clipped by 8 bases and J by 0 bases; unmatched bases: 10. CDR3 in DNA: TGTGCCAGCCGTCTATCGCTAGCGGGCAGCACAGATACGCAGTATTTT. Translated: CASRLSLAGSTDTQYF.

The chain has TRBV7-6 and TRBJ2-5; weak D call: TRBD2 (6 bases). The CDR3 is made up of 16 amino acids. V was clipped by 4 bases and J by 5 bases, with 20 bases between them. Germline values: CDR1 SGHVS, CDR2 FNYEAQ. The CDR3 DNA is TGTGCCAGCAGCTCCCGGGCGGGGAGAGTGAAGGAGACCCAGTACTTC. It is translated as CASSSRAGRVKETQYF. Variable domain in full (rest from reference TRBV7-6 and TRBJ2-5): GAGVSQSPRYKVTKRGQDVALRCDPISGHVSLYWYRQALGQGPEFLTYFNYEAQQDKSGLPNDRFSAERPEGSISTLTIQRTEQRDSAMYRCASSSRAGRVKETQYFGPGTRLLVL.

This clone was recorded a few times. The same CDR3 arises from other DNA sequences in this sample as well. The chain links TRBV7-6 to TRBJ2-3, with D perhaps matching TRBD2 (7 bases). Germline CDR1 reads SGHVS; CDR2 reads FNYEAQ. The CDR3 extends over 16 amino acids. V gave up 5 bases and J gave up 2 bases, with 17 bases separating them. CDR3: CASSPLGGGYTDTQYF. CDR3 bases: TGTGCCAGCAGCCCCTTAGGGGGGGGGTACACAGATACGCAGTATTTT.

V is TRBV6-1 and J is TRBJ2-5; D is unclear. V lost 3 bases to trimming and J lost 5 bases, with 13 bases between them. Per germline, CDR1 MNHNS and CDR2 SASEGT. CDR3 size: 14 residues. Written as DNA, the CDR3 is TGTGCCAGCAGTGAGCCTACCGTCATGGAGACCCAGTACTTC. This codes for CASSEPTVMETQYF.

The rearrangement links TRBV6-5 to TRBJ2-7, with D possibly matching TRBD2 (6 bases). The CDR3 has 15 amino acids. Germline assignment: CDR1 MNHEY and CDR2 SVGAGI. Trimming removed 7 bases at V and 3 bases at J, with 19 bases between. The DNA of the CDR3 is TGTGCCAGCACCGCCTCGCTAGCGAGCTACTACGAGCAGTACTTC. This codes for CASTASLASYYEQYF.

This chain connects TRBV4-3 to TRBJ1-3, with D unclear. The length of the CDR3 is 15 residues. Germline values: CDR1 LGHNA, CDR2 YSLEER. Trimming cost V 3 bases and J 0 bases, with 9 bases left between them. The CDR3, as DNA: TGCGCCAGCAGCCAGGCCCCCAGCTCTGGAAACACCATATATTTT. It codes for CASSQAPSSGNTIYF.

V is TRBV28 and J is TRBJ1-2; 8 nucleotides line up with TRBD1. The J segment lost 5 bases and the V segment lost 1 base, leaving 9 bases of the junction unmatched. The CDR3 has 16 residues. From germline, CDR1 is MDHEN and CDR2 SYDVKM. Written as DNA, the CDR3 is TGTGCCAGCAGTTTATCCCGGACAGGGTATTATTATGGCTACACCTTC. Residues: CASSLSRTGYYYGYTF.

Judged by abundance, this clone is medium-sized (0.01 to 0.1%). This chain links TRBV18 with TRBJ1-6; 9 bases are shared with TRBD1. The germline CDR1 and CDR2 sequences are KGHSH and LQKENI. After removal of 1 base from V and 9 bases from J, the junction contained 7 bases not matched to a gene. The CDR3 sequence is 16 residues long. CDR3 nucleotides: TGTGCCAGCTCACCACAAGGGACAGGGTACAGTTCACCCCTCCACTTT. Encoded protein: CASSPQGTGYSSPLHF.

This clone was detected once. The chain combines TRBV11-2 with TRBJ1-1; D gene ambiguous. CDR1 is SGHAT and CDR2 is FQNNGV in the germline V gene. This CDR3 has 13 residues. V was pared by 0 bases and J by 3 bases, with 5 bases between. The chain's CDR3 is CASSLDGHTEAFF. The CDR3 nucleotides are TGTGCCAGCAGCTTAGACGGTCACACTGAAGCTTTCTTT.

This clone was recorded only once. This chain joins TRBV2 and TRBJ2-2; 7 positions match TRBD1. After removal of 6 bases from V and 7 bases from J, the junction contained 2 bases not matched to a gene. Germline loops: CDR1 SNHLY, CDR2 FYNNEI. The CDR3 runs 12 residues. The CDR3 is CASRGDSGELFF. CDR3 DNA: TGTGCCAGCAGGGGGGACAGCGGGGAGCTGTTTTTT.

The chain links TRBV7-9 to TRBJ1-1; no clear D gene. Between the trimmed V and J ends, which lost 1 base and 7 bases, there was a span of 16 bases. Germline V lookup: CDR1 SEHNR, CDR2 FQNEAQ (reference sequence). CDR3 length equals 15 residues. CDR3 nucleotides: TGTGCCAGCAGCTTAGGGGTCGGGATTTCGGTTGAAGCTTTCTTT. Translated: CASSLGVGISVEAFF.

This clone was seen more than once but under ten times. DNA of the CDR3: TGTGCCAGCAGCTTCGGGACAGGGATCAATGAGCAGTTCTTC. The encoded protein is CASSFGTGINEQFF. The chain employs TRBV7-2 and TRBJ2-1; 9 nucleotides line up with TRBD1. V shed 3 bases and J 6 bases; nucleotides not matched to a gene: 3. Looked up from germline, CDR1 is SGHTA and CDR2 is FQGNSA. This CDR3 has 14 residues.

The V gene is TRBV4-3, the J gene TRBJ2-7; 9 positions agree with TRBD2. The CDR3 has 16 amino acids. J gave up 1 base and V 0 bases, and 4 bases lay outside the gene matches. Germline CDR1 LGHNA, CDR2 YSLEER. The CDR3 sequence: CASSQDPSGRSYEQYF. The CDR3 DNA reads TGCGCCAGCAGCCAAGATCCCAGCGGGAGGTCCTACGAGCAGTACTTC.

The chain employs TRBV7-3 and TRBJ2-3; 13 positions agree with TRBD2. Germline loops: CDR1 SGHTA, CDR2 FQGTGA. Trimming took 2 bases from V and 2 from J; bases not matched to a gene: 1. This CDR3 is built from 16 residues. CDR3: CASSLGLAGVTDTQYF. The DNA for the CDR3 is TGTGCCAGCAGCTTAGGACTAGCGGGGGTCACAGATACGCAGTATTTT.

This clone appeared once. The J gene is TRBJ1-2, the V gene TRBV7-2; D possibly corresponds to TRBD1 (6 bases). Looked up from germline, CDR1 is SGHTA and CDR2 is FQGNSA. V dropped 1 base and J dropped 8 bases, with 14 bases sitting between them. The CDR3 sequence is 14 residues long. Written as DNA, the CDR3 is TGTGCCAGCAGCTTAGGGCGGACAGCTGAAGGCTACACCTTC. It yields the protein CASSLGRTAEGYTF.

The chain joins TRBV11-1 to TRBJ1-6; D remains ambiguous. The CDR3 length is 13 residues. V was shortened by 5 bases and J by 8 bases, with 10 bases between the two germline ends. Per germline, CDR1 SGHAT and CDR2 FQDESV (reference sequence). CDR3 amino acids: CASSPADHSPLHF. The CDR3 DNA sequence: TGTGCCAGCAGCCCCGCGGATCATTCACCCCTCCACTTT.

This chain's CDR3 is CASSFLEREKETQYF. Here the CDR3 DNA reads TGTGCCAGCAGTTTCCTTGAGCGGGAAAAAGAGACCCAGTACTTC. The rearrangement links TRBV28 to TRBJ2-5, with TRBD2 matching over 7 bases. This CDR3 is built from 15 residues. Trimming cost V 3 bases and J 3 bases; bases outside gene matches: 7. Germline CDR1 MDHEN, CDR2 SYDVKM.

The V gene is TRBV4-2, the J gene TRBJ2-5; D may be TRBD1 (7 bases). Per the germline V gene, CDR1 is LGHNA and CDR2 is YNFKEQ. V was trimmed by 0 bases and J by 5 bases, leaving 16 bases between them. The CDR3 contains 16 residues. The CDR3 coding sequence is TGTGCCAGCAGCCAAGATCGTCAGGGGGGCCGTGAGACCCAGTACTTC. Protein product: CASSQDRQGGRETQYF.